Sequencing of this T cell receptor (beta chain) was carried out in a study of blood T cell repertoires in COVID-19. Study summary: The United States, Italy and Spain provided the acute and convalescent COVID-19 samples. T cells, B-cell-depleted T cells, or PBMCs provided the cDNA or gDNA that served as material.

Germline V lookup: CDR1 SQVTM, CDR2 ANQGSEA. Trimming took off 5 bases at V and 5 bases at J, with 9 bases between the two ends. CDR3 length: 11 amino acids. As originally analysed: The authors estimated nucleated cell counts from reference gene primer amplification. Sequencing was performed with immunoSEQ multiplex PCR; in TCRdb, only in-frame clones are kept and a portion is missing. V and J calls and clone size follow that table, whereas D and trimming were derived from the DNA. This repertoire shows about 170,000 clones, 88% found once; its top ten account for 25% to 30%. The clonotype comes from a man between 60 and 75 years old with acute or convalescent COVID-19. Sequencing was performed on peripheral blood. The J gene is TRBJ2-5, the V gene TRBV29-1; D is possibly TRBD1 (5 bases). CDR3: CSVWGRETQYF. The CDR3, as DNA: TGCAGCGTTTGGGGCCGCGAGACCCAGTACTTC. The full variable domain, in which reference TRBV29-1 and TRBJ2-5 provide the parts outside the CDR3, is SAVISQKPSRDICQRGTSLTIQCQVDSQVTMMFWYRQQPGQSLTLIATANQGSEATYESGFVIDKFPISRPNLTFSTLTVSNMSPEDSSIYLCSVWGRETQYFGPGTRLLVL.